This TCR beta chain was recovered during a study of shared clonotypes between healthy human individuals. V dropped 6 bases and J dropped 0 bases, with 11 bases sitting between them. The length of the CDR3 is 14 residues. Germline loops: CDR1 MDHEN, CDR2 SYDVKM. This table comes from immunoSEQ multiplex PCR, and its TCRdb copy is limited to in-frame clones, with some not included. The sample shows approximately 2.3 million clones, just over 90% of them seen only once. The receptor was isolated from a man between 18 and 29 years old in good health. Some clones in this sample may be carry-over from other donors' samples. Sequenced material: naive CD4+ T cells from PBMCs. The subset is: CD45RA+ positively selected. The chain links TRBV28 to TRBJ1-1; D uncertain. CDR3 sequence: CASSPQKMNTEAFF. For the CDR3, the DNA is TGTGCCAGCAGCCCTCAGAAAATGAACACTGAAGCTTTCTTT.